A single sample gave rise to the 17 T cell receptor beta chains below, sequenced in a study of shared clonotypes between healthy human individuals. Repertoires were generated with immunoSEQ multiplex PCR, while TCRdb's copy carries only in-frame clones and drops some. The repertoire holds about 2.4 million clones, with 85% to 95% as singletons. Material: naive CD4+ T cells sorted from blood. The subset is: CD45RA+ positively selected. Source of these receptors: a man younger than 30 in good health.

The chain has TRBV5-1 and TRBJ1-2; D is possibly TRBD1 (6 bases). Germline-derived CDR1 and CDR2 are SGHRS and YFSETQ. V dropped 4 bases and J dropped 4 bases, with 11 bases sitting between them. The CDR3 consists of 13 residues. The CDR3 nucleotides read TGCGCCAGCAGCAGGACAGAGGCCTATGGCTACACCTTC. It codes for CASSRTEAYGYTF.

The rearrangement links TRBV29-1 to TRBJ1-3; the match to TRBD1 covers 8 bases. V gave up 5 bases and J gave up 0 bases; unmatched junction bases: 3. The CDR3 contains 14 residues. Germline V gene sequence: CDR1 SQVTM, CDR2 ANQGSEA. CDR3 nucleotide sequence: TGCAGCGTTTGGACAGGGTCCTCTGGAAACACCATATATTTT. Protein: CSVWTGSSGNTIYF.

On this clone: The same CDR3 is also encoded by other DNA sequences in this sample. As DNA, the CDR3 is TGTGCCAGCAGAACAGGTTACTCCTACAATGAGCAGTTCTTC. This encodes CASRTGYSYNEQFF. This chain joins TRBV6-1 and TRBJ2-1; the D gene is possibly TRBD1 (5 bases). Germline CDR1 and CDR2: MNHNS and SASEGT. V lost 6 bases to trimming and J lost 0 bases, with 9 bases between them. This CDR3 spans 14 amino acids.

The V call is TRBV11-3, the J call TRBJ2-2, with D possibly TRBD2 on 6 matching bases. With 2 bases removed from V and 6 bases from J, the gap between germline ends came to 10 bases. The CDR3 runs to 14 residues. Germline-derived CDR1 and CDR2 are SGHNT and YENEEA. The CDR3 loop is CASSLIGSPGELFF. As DNA, the CDR3 is TGTGCCAGCAGCTTAATCGGGAGCCCCGGGGAGCTGTTTTTT.

The rearrangement uses TRBV4-1 and TRBJ1-6; no clear D. Trimming removed 1 base at V and 0 bases at J, with 10 bases between. In germline, CDR1 is MGHRA, CDR2 YSYEKL. The CDR3 contains 17 residues. The DNA for the CDR3 is TGCGCCAGCAGCCAAGGCCCAGCGAGCTCCTATAATTCACCCCTCCACTTT. Its protein product is CASSQGPASSYNSPLHF.

The gene calls are TRBV10-3 and TRBJ2-3, with 7 bases fitting TRBD1. CDR3 length: 14 amino acids. The V segment lost 5 bases and the J segment 2 bases; nucleotides outside the gene matches: 4. The germline gives CDR1 ENHRY, CDR2 SYGVKD. In DNA form, the CDR3 reads TGTGCCATCAGTTGGGACAGTTCCACAGATACGCAGTATTTT. It is translated as CAISWDSSTDTQYF.

V is TRBV9 and J is TRBJ2-2; D perhaps matches TRBD2 (6 bases). Germline V gene sequence: CDR1 SGDLS, CDR2 YYNGEE. Between the trimmed V and J ends, which lost 4 bases and 1 base, there was a span of 14 bases. There are 16 residues in the CDR3. The CDR3 loop reads CASSPRGLMNTGELFF. The CDR3 DNA reads as TGTGCCAGCAGCCCTCGGGGACTCATGAACACCGGGGAGCTGTTTTTT.

The CDR3 reads CASSRDGQGNQPQHF. CDR3 DNA sequence: TGTGCCAGCAGCCGAGACGGGCAGGGAAATCAGCCCCAGCATTTT. This chain connects TRBV11-2 to TRBJ1-5; D is perhaps TRBD1 (5 bases). V was cut by 5 bases and J by 4 bases, with 15 bases left in between. The CDR3 sequence is 15 residues long. Germline V gene sequence: CDR1 SGHAT, CDR2 FQNNGV.

As to this clone: The junction shows a germline mismatch at one end, possibly a read error. The chain is built from TRBV7-2 and TRBJ2-2; possibly TRBD1 for D (6 bases). This CDR3 is 15 amino acids long. Germline V lookup: CDR1 SGHTA, CDR2 FQGNSA. The CDR3 DNA sequence: TGTGCCAGCAGTATGTGGGGGCCCGGCACCGGGAAGCTGTTTTTT. Its translation is CASSMWGPGTGKLFF.

The J gene is TRBJ2-1, the V gene TRBV2; 8 bases line up with TRBD2. With 7 bases clipped from V and 4 bases from J, the junction kept 6 bases outside the gene matches. The CDR3 is 14 amino acids. In germline, CDR1 is SNHLY, CDR2 FYNNEI. CDR3 amino acids: CASKLAGEYNEQFF. In nucleotides, the CDR3 is TGTGCCAGCAAGCTAGCGGGTGAATACAATGAGCAGTTCTTC.

This chain links TRBV10-3 with TRBJ2-3; TRBD2 aligns across 8 bases. Germline trimming cut 3 bases from V and 4 bases from J; bases unmatched to any gene: 12. Germline loops: CDR1 ENHRY, CDR2 SYGVKD. The CDR3 has 17 amino acids. In DNA form, the CDR3 reads TGTGCCATCAGTGACCCCCTGGGTAGCGGGGACGCAGATACGCAGTATTTT. Encoded protein: CAISDPLGSGDADTQYF.

This chain uses TRBV19 with TRBJ1-1, with D possibly being TRBD1 (5 bases). The CDR3 contains 14 residues. Between the trimmed V and J ends, which lost 6 bases and 1 base, there was a span of 12 bases. Germline CDR1 is LNHDA and CDR2 is SQIVND (reference sequence). CDR3: CASRETDSNTEAFF. CDR3 in DNA: TGTGCCAGTAGAGAGACAGACTCGAACACTGAAGCTTTCTTT.

This chain uses TRBV6-5 with TRBJ2-3; D possibly matches TRBD1 or TRBD2 (5 bases each). Germline V gene data show CDR1 as MNHEY and CDR2 as SVGAGI. This CDR3 has 15 amino acids. Trimming left V 0 bases short and J 7 bases short, with 14 bases between. CDR3 DNA: TGTGCCAGCAGTTACTCAGTCCTAGAGGGGTATACGCAGTATTTT. This translates into CASSYSVLEGYTQYF.

The rearrangement uses TRBV7-3 and TRBJ2-1; TRBD2 matches 7 bases. Trimming took 5 bases from V and 2 from J; bases not matched to a gene: 6. The CDR3 is 15 amino acids. The germline V gene has CDR1 SGHTA and CDR2 FQGTGA. CDR3 DNA sequence: TGTGCCAGCAGCCGAAGTGGGGGGGCCTACAATGAGCAGTTCTTC. Amino acid sequence: CASSRSGGAYNEQFF.

This clone appeared a single time. Distinct nucleotide sequences in the sample also encode this CDR3. The rearrangement uses TRBV2 and TRBJ1-2; D gene uncertain. The germline V and J ends were trimmed by 6 bases and 4 bases, with 9 bases remaining between them. Germline assignment: CDR1 SNHLY and CDR2 FYNNEI. The CDR3 loop spans 12 amino acids. Here the CDR3 reads CASSQGTYGYTF. As DNA, the CDR3 is TGTGCCAGCAGCCAAGGAACCTATGGCTACACCTTC.

The CDR3 is CASSRLVDSNEKLFF. DNA of the CDR3: TGTGCCAGCAGCCGTCTGGTGGACAGTAATGAAAAACTGTTTTTT. The chain links TRBV7-9 to TRBJ1-4, with D maybe TRBD1 (6 bases). The germline CDR1 and CDR2 sequences are SEHNR and FQNEAQ (reference sequence). V was trimmed by 5 bases and J by 4 bases, leaving 14 bases between them. This CDR3 has 15 residues.

The V call is TRBV6-8, the J call TRBJ1-5; D is undetermined. The germline CDR1 and CDR2 sequences are MNHGY and SAAAGT. The CDR3 spans 15 residues. Trimming cost V 5 bases and J 3 bases, with 14 bases left between them. The CDR3 bases are TGTGCCAGCAGTAGACCGCCCGTATCCAATCAGCCCCAGCATTTT. This encodes CASSRPPVSNQPQHF.